This record concerns one T cell receptor beta chain sequence. In the authors' methods: Amplifying reference gene primers gave estimates of nucleated cell counts. Using immunoSEQ multiplex PCR, the repertoire was profiled, and TCRdb retains in-frame clones only, with some absent. Clone size and V and J calls were adopted from that table, with D and trimming inferred from the DNA. The sample holds under 95,000 clones; over 80% are singletons and the top ten take about 31%. This sample was included in a study of blood T cell repertoires in COVID-19. Looking at the study overall: The origin of the acute and convalescent COVID-19 samples was the United States, Italy and Spain. T cells, B-cell-depleted T cells, or PBMCs provided the cDNA or gDNA that served as material.

The receptor's source is a woman of 80 years or more with acute or convalescent COVID-19. Specimen: peripheral blood.

The chain's CDR3 is CASSKTIPHTQYF. CDR3 nucleotide sequence: TGTGCCAGCAGCAAAACAATCCCCCATACGCAGTATTTT. The chain carries TRBV21-1 and TRBJ2-3; the table gives TRBD1 as D, unverified against the DNA. TRBV21-1 is a recognized pseudogene. The CDR3 length is 13 residues.